This T cell receptor (beta chain) was found in a study of blood T cell repertoires in COVID-19. Sequenced by immunoSEQ multiplex PCR; TCRdb stores in-frame clones only, minus some. The sample gives under 100,000 clones, around nine tenths of which show up once; roughly 5.1% is in the top ten. CDR3 size: 15 residues. Germline V gene lookup returns CDR1 SGHTA and CDR2 FQGTGA. The V end lost 8 bases, the J end lost 0 bases, and 15 bases lay between the germline ends. J is TRBJ2-3 and V is TRBV7-3; perhaps TRBD2 as D (6 bases). The clonotype originates from a man between 60 and 75 years old with COVID-19, enrolled during active disease. Sequenced input: peripheral blood. The CDR3 sequence is CASQSSASSTDTQYF. The CDR3 coding sequence is TGTGCCAGCCAATCTAGCGCCTCTAGCACAGATACGCAGTATTTT.